Listed here are 26 T cell receptor beta chains from one sample, sequenced in a study of T cells in Graves' hyperthyroidism and ophthalmopathy. There were TCR beta CDR3 regions amplified from RNA transcripts. The HTBI primer set was used in a first-round RT-PCR of the TCR CDR3. Using its own MiXCR run on the multiplex PCR reads, TCRdb lists one record per CDR3 protein. This sample yields around 600,000 distinct CDR3 sequences, of which 13% to 15% are seen a single time; approximately 6.4% belongs to the top ten. What was sequenced was blood. The receptor set was obtained from a woman under 30 with Graves' ophthalmopathy.

This clonotype was recorded at least ten times. The chain uses TRBV6-1 and TRBJ2-7, with a tentative D call TRBD1 (6 bases). CDR1 MNHNS and CDR2 SASEGT come from the germline V gene. V was clipped by 6 bases and J by 2 bases, with 14 bases between them. The CDR3 covers 14 residues. Here the CDR3 DNA reads TGTGCCAGCAGCTACGGACAGCGGACCTACGAGCAGTACTTC. It encodes CASSYGQRTYEQYF.

This clonotype was seen ten or more times. J is TRBJ2-1 and V is TRBV3-1; the D gene is possibly TRBD2 (5 bases). V was clipped by 3 bases and J by 3 bases, with 12 bases between them. The CDR3 is 15 residues long. The germline V gene encodes CDR1 LGHDT and CDR2 YNNKEL (reference sequence). The CDR3 sequence: CASSQRVTIYNEQFF. CDR3 bases: TGTGCCAGCAGCCAGCGAGTGACTATCTACAATGAGCAGTTCTTC.

The chain joins TRBV19 to TRBJ1-2; the D is unclear. CDR1 is LNHDA, CDR2 SQIVND, per germline (reference sequence). V was clipped by 10 bases and J by 2 bases, with 8 bases between them. The CDR3 covers 11 residues. CDR3 nucleotides: TGTGCCACTGGAATCAACTATGGCTACACCTTC. This gives the protein CATGINYGYTF.

V gene TRBV19 combines with J gene TRBJ2-7, with D perhaps matching TRBD1 (6 bases). This CDR3 is 16 amino acids long. Trimming stripped 2 bases from V and 7 bases from J, with 21 bases between. The germline V gene has CDR1 LNHDA and CDR2 SQIVND (reference sequence). The CDR3 nucleotides are TGTGCCAGTAGTATATCCCCACAGGGAAGCTATGTGGAGCAGTACTTC. Amino acid sequence: CASSISPQGSYVEQYF.

As concerns this clonotype: The conserved phenylalanine or tryptophan is not found at the CDR3 terminus, so this likely reflects a read error. V and J are TRBV7-6 and TRBJ2-5; TRBD2 aligns across 9 bases. CDR1 and CDR2 from the germline V gene are SGHVS and FNYEAQ. The V and J ends lost 1 base and 5 bases, in that order; junction bases with no gene match: 8. The CDR3 contains 16 residues. The chain's CDR3 is CASSLERAGGMETQYL. The CDR3 DNA follows: TGTGCCAGCAGCTTAGAAAGGGCGGGAGGGATGGAGACCCAGTACCTC.

In its sample, this clonotype was seen many times. The rearrangement links TRBV6-5 to TRBJ1-3; no clear D. CDR1 and CDR2 from the germline V gene are MNHEY and SVGAGI. Trimming shortened V by 0 bases and J by 4 bases, and 10 bases separated the two germline ends. The CDR3 sequence is 15 residues long. CDR3 sequence: CASSYSTGPGNTIYF. CDR3 bases: TGTGCCAGCAGTTACTCGACGGGCCCCGGAAACACCATATATTTT.

V and J are TRBV30 and TRBJ1-3, with 8 nucleotides matching TRBD1. In germline, CDR1 is GTSNPN, CDR2 SVGIG (reference sequence). This CDR3 spans 16 amino acids. V lost 0 bases, J lost 1 base, and 5 bases stayed unmatched. DNA for the CDR3: TGTGCCTGGAGTGTAAGTCAGGGGGCTTCTGGAAACACCATATATTTT. Translation: CAWSVSQGASGNTIYF.

This clonotype has at least ten counts. V is TRBV24-1 and J is TRBJ2-1; the D gene is possibly TRBD2 (6 bases). CDR3 length: 12 amino acids. The germline V gene has CDR1 KGHDR and CDR2 SFDVKD. Between the trimmed V and J ends, which lost 9 bases and 6 bases, there was a span of 11 bases. CDR3 residues: CATSRGVNEQFF. CDR3 nucleotide sequence: TGTGCCACCTCGCGGGGAGTCAATGAGCAGTTCTTC.

The chain uses TRBV12-3 or TRBV12-4 and TRBJ2-2; 13 nucleotides match TRBD2. The CDR3 has 18 amino acids. V shed 10 bases and J 0 bases; nucleotides not matched to a gene: 11. The CDR3 loop reads CAISSPGLAGSNTGELFF. In nucleotides, the CDR3 is TGTGCCATCTCTTCTCCGGGACTAGCGGGGTCGAACACCGGGGAGCTGTTTTTT.

As DNA, the CDR3 is TGTGCCAGCAGTTTAGGAGGAAGGACAGGGGAGAATCAGCCCCAGCATTTT. Protein product: CASSLGGRTGENQPQHF. This chain links TRBV28 with TRBJ1-5, with 9 bases that match TRBD1. The V and J ends lost 2 bases and 4 bases, in that order; junction bases with no gene match: 9. Per germline, CDR1 MDHEN and CDR2 SYDVKM. There are 17 residues in the CDR3.

Of note for this clonotype: The junction departs from germline at one end; a sequencing error may be responsible. The chain uses TRBV27 and TRBJ2-7, with 9 bases fitting TRBD1. This CDR3 has 13 amino acids. Germline CDR1 and CDR2: MNHEY and SMNVEV (reference sequence). As DNA, the CDR3 is TGTGCCGGCAGTGCGGACAGGGGCCACGAGCAGTACTTC. It yields the protein CAGSADRGHEQYF.

This clonotype was detected a few times. This chain joins TRBV7-9 and TRBJ1-6; maybe TRBD1 (5 bases). This CDR3 has 14 residues. Trimming shortened V by 4 bases and J by 8 bases, and 12 bases separated the two germline ends. Germline V gives CDR1 SEHNR, CDR2 FQNEAQ (reference sequence). CDR3: CASSSGPGDSPLHF. In DNA form, the CDR3 reads TGTGCCAGCAGCTCGGGACCTGGGGATTCACCCCTCCACTTT.

Ten or more counts support this clonotype. The rearrangement uses TRBV7-8 and TRBJ1-2, with D possibly being TRBD1 (5 bases). The germline V gene has CDR1 SGHVS and CDR2 FQNEAQ. With 1 base removed from V and 7 bases from J, the gap between germline ends came to 13 bases. The CDR3 is made up of 14 amino acids. Here the CDR3 reads CASSLGAGKSGYTF. The CDR3 region has the DNA TGTGCCAGCAGCTTAGGGGCAGGGAAGAGTGGCTACACCTTC.

In its sample, this clonotype was seen many times. The chain employs TRBV6-2 or TRBV6-3 and TRBJ2-7, with TRBD1 matching 8 bases. With 6 bases clipped from V and 1 base from J, the junction kept 8 bases outside the gene matches. The CDR3 extends over 15 amino acids. Germline CDR1 MNHEY, CDR2 SVGEGT. The CDR3 loop reads CASSQPGQASYEQYF. The CDR3 DNA is TGTGCCAGCAGCCAACCGGGACAGGCTTCCTACGAGCAGTACTTC.

The rearrangement uses TRBV28 and TRBJ2-1; possible D gene TRBD1, 6 bases. The V gene lost 3 bases and the J gene lost 15 bases, with 12 bases spanning the gap. The germline V gene has CDR1 MDHEN and CDR2 SYDVKM. This CDR3 region has 11 residues. CDR3 nucleotide sequence: TGTGCCAGCAGTTTTCGGGGCAGGGGGTTCTTC. Its protein is CASSFRGRGFF.

Many counts were recorded for this clonotype. V and J are TRBV6-1 and TRBJ2-7; D may be TRBD1 (6 bases). Germline lookup yields CDR1 MNHNS and CDR2 SASEGT. Trimming shortened V by 5 bases and J by 7 bases, and 15 bases separated the two germline ends. CDR3 size: 13 residues. CDR3 nucleotide sequence: TGTGCCAGCAGTTATACAGGGCCCCAGGAGCAGTACTTC. This encodes CASSYTGPQEQYF.

As concerns this clonotype: A much larger clone sits a single nucleotide away, making a read error possible. CDR3 coding DNA: TGTGCCAGCAGCTTGGGGACTAGCGTAAACAATGAGCAGCTCTTC. This translates into CASSLGTSVNNEQLF. The rearrangement links TRBV11-1 to TRBJ2-1; the match to TRBD2 covers 10 bases. The CDR3 is 15 amino acids. Germline values: CDR1 SGHAT, CDR2 FQDESV (reference sequence).

The V gene is TRBV4-1, the J gene TRBJ1-2; possibly TRBD1 for D (6 bases). The CDR3 runs to 16 residues. From germline, CDR1 is MGHRA and CDR2 YSYEKL. V gave up 0 bases and J gave up 6 bases, with 17 bases separating them. The CDR3 is CASSQDRPRDINGYTF. The CDR3 DNA follows: TGCGCCAGCAGCCAAGATCGGCCCCGGGACATCAATGGCTACACCTTC.

This clonotype was counted ten times or more. V is TRBV6-1 and J is TRBJ1-1; 9 bases map to TRBD1. Germline V gene sequence: CDR1 MNHNS, CDR2 SASEGT. This CDR3 has 15 residues. With V trimmed by 6 bases and J by 10 bases, 15 bases remained unmatched. The CDR3 region has the DNA TGTGCCAGCAGCTCTCCGGGACAGGGAGCCCTGATAGCTTTCTTT. It yields the protein CASSSPGQGALIAFF.

The CDR3: CASSPRAGLAGNSYEQYF. For the CDR3, the DNA is TGTGCCAGCTCACCTCGTGCGGGACTAGCGGGAAATTCCTACGAGCAGTACTTC. The V gene is TRBV18, the J gene TRBJ2-7; 13 bases are shared with TRBD2. The CDR3 totals 18 residues. From germline, CDR1 is KGHSH and CDR2 LQKENI. Unmatched junction bases numbered 9, after V lost 3 bases and J lost 1 base.

This clonotype was seen a handful of times. The gene calls are TRBV5-1 and TRBJ2-2, with 10 bases identical to TRBD2. Germline CDR1 is SGHRS and CDR2 is YFSETQ. The CDR3 length is 15 residues. V dropped 2 bases and J dropped 6; count of bases not matched to a gene: 4. The CDR3 DNA reads TGCGCCAGCAGCTTTCGACTAGCGGGCGCCGGGGAGCTGTTTTTT. It is translated as CASSFRLAGAGELFF.

At least ten counts were recorded for this clonotype. V and J are TRBV28 and TRBJ2-7, with TRBD2 matching over 12 bases. Unmatched junction bases numbered 14, after V lost 7 bases and J lost 4 bases. The CDR3 runs to 17 residues. CDR1 MDHEN and CDR2 SYDVKM come from the germline V gene. The CDR3 loop is CASNMLTSGRRGYEQYF. In DNA form, the CDR3 reads TGTGCCAGCAACATGCTAACTAGCGGGAGGAGAGGGTACGAGCAGTACTTC.

Many counts were recorded for this clonotype. The chain links TRBV27 to TRBJ2-7, with D perhaps matching TRBD1 (5 bases). Trimming took 5 bases from V and 2 from J, leaving 16 bases between them. CDR3 size: 15 residues. CDR1 is MNHEY and CDR2 is SMNVEV in the germline V gene (reference sequence). CDR3 DNA sequence: TGTGCCAGCAGTCTTAGGGCGACAGCGCCCTACGAGCAGTACTTC. Translating it yields CASSLRATAPYEQYF.

In its sample, this clonotype was seen many times. The chain joins TRBV28 to TRBJ2-7, with TRBD1 matching over 9 bases. V was clipped by 10 bases and J by 3 bases; unmatched bases: 10. CDR1 MDHEN and CDR2 SYDVKM come from the germline V gene. CDR3 length equals 14 residues. The CDR3: CATCSGQGDYEQYF. The CDR3 DNA sequence: TGTGCCACATGTTCGGGACAGGGAGACTACGAGCAGTACTTC.

This clonotype was found many times. The CDR3 nucleotides are TGTGCCAGCAGTGAAGCGAGGGGGAGATATGGCTACACCTTC. Its protein is CASSEARGRYGYTF. The gene calls are TRBV2 and TRBJ1-2, with D tentatively TRBD1 (6 bases). The CDR3 sequence is 14 residues long. The germline V gene has CDR1 SNHLY and CDR2 FYNNEI. V was clipped by 0 bases and J by 5 bases, with 10 bases between them. Variable domain in full (rest from reference TRBV2 and TRBJ1-2): EPEVTQTPSHQVTQMGQEVILRCVPISNHLYFYWYRQILGQKVEFLVSFYNNEISEKSEIFDDQFSVERPDGSNFTLKIRSTKLEDSAMYFCASSEARGRYGYTFGSGTRLTVV.

This sequence joins TRBV29-1 and TRBJ2-7, with D unresolved. Germline assignment: CDR1 SQVTM and CDR2 ANQGSEA. The CDR3 loop spans 15 amino acids. Trimming took 4 bases from V and 0 from J, leaving 16 bases between them. The CDR3 coding sequence is TGCAGCGTTGCGCTGACCAGCCGGAACTCCTACGAGCAGTACTTC. This encodes CSVALTSRNSYEQYF.